What follows is one T cell receptor beta chain and its context. Germline trimming cut 8 bases from V and 9 bases from J; bases unmatched to any gene: 10. The CDR3 spans 13 residues. CDR1 and CDR2 (germline): SQVTM, ANQGSEA. This sample is drawn from a study of cytomegalovirus exposure and HLA in healthy donors. The PCR ran on 60 Vbeta and 13 Jbeta primers. TCRdb's table, derived via immunoSEQ multiplex PCR, lists solely in-frame clones and lacks some. The table records around 130,000 clones, around 66% of them present only once. The sample taken for sequencing was PBMCs. The gene calls are TRBV29-1 and TRBJ2-3; TRBD2 aligns across 11 bases. The TCR originated in a woman aged 40 to 50 in good health and CMV-seropositive. The DNA of the CDR3 is TGCAGCATTTTAGCGGGGGGGCCGGGGACGCAGTATTTT. Translation: CSILAGGPGTQYF.